Each of the 10 T cell receptor beta chains below was sequenced from the same sample in a study of beta chain features in type 1 diabetes. Overall study results and limits: Among patients with Type 1 diabetes, TCRB CDR3s were moderately but significantly shorter in every one of the four CD4+ subsets.

These TCRs are of unknown antigen specificity. As every portion of the isolated RNA was reverse transcribed, the sequencing read expressed TCRB transcripts. The assay was immunoSEQ multiplex PCR, and TCRdb's table has in-frame clones only and misses some. The sample has 300,000 to 450,000 clones, 9.6% seen once; the top ten hold 0.55% to 0.75%. The specimen was central memory CD4+ T cells from blood. The receptors originated from a man aged 25-45 years with type 1 diabetes.

The chain employs TRBV28 and TRBJ2-5; D possibly matches TRBD1 or TRBD2 (6 bases each). The CDR3 is 16 amino acids. CDR1 is MDHEN and CDR2 is SYDVKM in the germline V gene. V was shortened by 5 bases and J by 3 bases, with 19 bases between the two germline ends. In nucleotides, the CDR3 is TGTGCCAGCAGTCCCTATCAGGGGCGGGGCAAAGAGACCCAGTACTTC. It encodes CASSPYQGRGKETQYF.

There are many counts of this clone. The CDR3 DNA follows: TGTGCCAGCAGCTTGGCCGGAGTGGTCACCGGGGAGCTGTTTTTT. Amino acids: CASSLAGVVTGELFF. The V gene is TRBV5-4, the J gene TRBJ2-2; D remains ambiguous. The CDR3 extends over 15 amino acids. V lost 0 bases and J 4 bases, leaving 10 bases between the germline ends. Germline CDR1 and CDR2: SGHNT and YYREEE (reference sequence).

The chain joins TRBV29-1 to TRBJ1-1; D gene ambiguous. Trimming took off 7 bases at V and 2 bases at J, with 14 bases between the two ends. This CDR3 spans 13 amino acids. Per the germline V gene, CDR1 is SQVTM and CDR2 is ANQGSEA. The CDR3 DNA reads as TGCAGCGCTGCGACACACCTTAACACTGAAGCTTTCTTT. Amino acids: CSAATHLNTEAFF.

This chain joins TRBV27 and TRBJ2-3; no definite D call. Germline V gene lookup returns CDR1 MNHEY and CDR2 SMNVEV (reference sequence). This CDR3 has 15 residues. The V end lost 2 bases, the J end lost 0 bases, and 9 bases lay between the germline ends. The CDR3 protein is CASSLVVTSTDTQYF. The CDR3 nucleotides read TGTGCCAGCAGTTTAGTTGTGACTAGCACAGATACGCAGTATTTT.

The chain is built from TRBV11-1 and TRBJ2-1; D is perhaps TRBD1 (5 bases). Between the trimmed V and J ends, which lost 5 bases and 6 bases, there was a span of 20 bases. Looked up from germline, CDR1 is SGHAT and CDR2 is FQDESV (reference sequence). This CDR3 region has 16 residues. Written as DNA, the CDR3 is TGTGCCAGCAGCGTCACCCTAGGGCAGGGCCCCAATGAGCAGTTCTTC. Protein sequence: CASSVTLGQGPNEQFF.

The sample holds a few counts of this clone. The chain carries TRBV5-4 and TRBJ1-3, with 7 bases aligning to TRBD1. CDR1 is SGHNT, CDR2 YYREEE, per germline (reference sequence). With V trimmed by 4 bases and J by 0 bases, 7 bases remained unmatched. The CDR3 contains 16 residues. This CDR3 is CASSNGQERSGNTIYF. The DNA of the CDR3 is TGTGCCAGCAGCAATGGACAGGAACGCTCTGGAAACACCATATATTTT. The full variable domain, completed using reference TRBV5-4 and TRBJ1-3, is ETGVTQSPTHLIKTRGQQVTLRCSSQSGHNTVSWYQQALGQGPQFIFQYYREEENGRGNFPPRFSGLQFPNYSSELNVNALELDDSALYLCASSNGQERSGNTIYFGEGSWLTVV.

This clone was observed a few times. The J gene is TRBJ1-1, the V gene TRBV7-2, with D tentatively TRBD1 (5 bases). Germline V gene lookup returns CDR1 SGHTA and CDR2 FQGNSA. Trimming pared 5 bases from V and 0 bases from J, leaving 7 bases between. The CDR3 spans 13 residues. The DNA of the CDR3 is TGTGCCAGCAGCAGGGGCATGAACACTGAAGCTTTCTTT. It translates to CASSRGMNTEAFF.

This chain joins TRBV7-2 and TRBJ1-3; D is undetermined. The germline V gene has CDR1 SGHTA and CDR2 FQGNSA. V lost 2 bases and J lost 0, with 8 bases in between. This CDR3 has 15 amino acids. The CDR3 loop is CASSLYRGSGNTIYF. Here the CDR3 DNA reads TGTGCCAGCAGCTTATACAGAGGCTCTGGAAACACCATATATTTT.

About this clone: The junction does not match germline at one end; this may be a read error. The chain carries TRBV30 and TRBJ2-7; 8 nucleotides agree with TRBD1. The V gene's germline CDR1 is GTSNPN and CDR2 SVGIG (reference sequence). This CDR3 region has 14 residues. Here the CDR3 DNA reads TGTGCCTGGATCGACAGGGGCCGCTCCCAATACAAACTCTTC. Encoded protein: CAWIDRGRSQYKLF.

This clone appeared a few times. V is TRBV29-1 and J is TRBJ2-1; D is unresolved. V lost 0 bases, J lost 5 bases, and 5 bases lay in between. Germline-derived CDR1 and CDR2 are SQVTM and ANQGSEA. The CDR3 extends over 12 amino acids. The CDR3 DNA reads as TGCAGCGTTGAAGAAGTAAACAATGAGCAGTTCTTC. Its protein product is CSVEEVNNEQFF.